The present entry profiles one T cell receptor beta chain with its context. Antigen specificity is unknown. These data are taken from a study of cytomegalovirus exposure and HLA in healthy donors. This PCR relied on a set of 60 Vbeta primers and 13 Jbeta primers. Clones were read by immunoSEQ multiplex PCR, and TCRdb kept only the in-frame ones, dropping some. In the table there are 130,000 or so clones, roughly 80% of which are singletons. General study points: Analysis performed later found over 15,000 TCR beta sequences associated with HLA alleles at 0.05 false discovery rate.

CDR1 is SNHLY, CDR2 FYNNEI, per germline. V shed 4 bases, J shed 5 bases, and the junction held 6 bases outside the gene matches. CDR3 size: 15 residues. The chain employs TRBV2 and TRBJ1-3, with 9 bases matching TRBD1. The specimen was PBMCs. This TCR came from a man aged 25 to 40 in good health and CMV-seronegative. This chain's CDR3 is CASSGWDRDRNTIYF. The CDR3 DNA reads TGTGCCAGCAGTGGCTGGGACAGGGATCGAAACACCATATATTTT.